This T cell receptor beta chain was retrieved from a study of monozygotic twins with inflammatory bowel disease. General study findings and limits: Among T cells, the various subtypes were not distinguishable.

CDR1 and CDR2 (germline): SEHNR, FQNEAQ (reference sequence). The CDR3 is 14 amino acids. A remark on this clonotype: What it binds is unknown.

TCRdb re-called the 5' RACE reads; one entry per CDR3 protein, DNA not given. The sample holds around 220,000 distinct CDR3 sequences. Sample: blood. This chain connects TRBV7-9 to TRBJ1-6; the D call of TRBD1 rests on TCRdb alone, since no DNA is present to check it. The sequence came from a human donor with ulcerative colitis or Crohn's disease, or a healthy co-twin of an affected twin (not recorded which). CDR3 region: CASSLWGAGSPLHF.